Sequencing of this TCR beta chain was carried out in a study of CD8 T cells in ankylosing spondylitis (TCRdb year 2017). About the study as a whole: To find TCR variants linked to disease, the study profiled T cell receptor beta repertoires in ankylosing spondylitis patients and healthy donors. The full study cohort comprised 25 ankylosing spondylitis patients and 85 to 120 healthy donors. Samples of peripheral blood were taken, and for ankylosing spondylitis patients, synovial fluid was collected as well. The paper's findings and limits, for the study overall: Some TCR beta motif variants had previously been reported in synovial fluid and blood of reactive arthritis patients, which suggested common disease-initiation mechanisms. According to the report, matched synovial fluid samples from ankylosing spondylitis patients were significantly enriched for the disease-linked clones. The disease-linked clones showed a CD8+ phenotype and occurred at relatively low frequencies in peripheral blood. A TCR beta motif made up of several highly homologous amino acid variants appeared to be characteristic of blood from ankylosing spondylitis patients.

TCRdb records Illumina HiSeq 2500 as the sequencer. TCR beta libraries were prepared by quantitative 5'-RACE with molecular barcodes. Per the source publication's procedure: A new computational method, built on a probabilistic model of VDJ rearrangement, was used to identify disease-linked TCR variants. The raw public reads went through TCRdb reprocessing: fastp at Q25, MiXCR clone calling, in-frame beta chains kept. A single entry per CDR3 protein holds the most common genes and DNA from its merged rows. V and J calls and clone size were set by TCRdb, not the authors. Across this sample there are 300,000 to 350,000 distinct CDR3 sequences, with less than 25% seen only once. The top ten constitute 3.5% of the sample. CDR1 and CDR2, per the germline V gene, are MNHEY and SVGAGI. The CDR3 spans 15 residues, from the cysteine through the phenylalanine. The read is trimmed to its CDR3 DNA, 45 bases read in frame from base 1. V has 4 bases trimmed and J has 9 bases trimmed; junction bases matching no gene number 5.

This clonotype turned up a few times. The antigen it binds to is not known. Per-base quality was not reported, and no clone a single base away is much larger than it. This receptor was identified in a female donor with ankylosing spondylitis or in good health (not recorded which). Sequencing was carried out using blood, either unsorted or a sorted T cell fraction (not recorded which). Recombination joined TRBV6-5 with TRBJ1-6, and TRBD1 aligns with 11 junction nucleotides. The CDR3 region: CASSWGQGDRSPLHF. The nucleotide sequence is given as TGTGCCAGCAGTTGGGGACAGGGGGATCGTTCACCCCTCCACTTT.